This entry features one T cell receptor beta chain sequence. The sample originates from a study of blood T cell repertoires in COVID-19. Study overall: PBMCs, B-cell-depleted T cells, or T cells were the source of the cDNA or gDNA that made up the material.

The CDR3 extends over 13 amino acids. Germline V CDR1 and CDR2: LNHNV, YYDKDF (reference sequence). Trimming shortened V by 4 bases and J by 5 bases, and 9 bases separated the two germline ends. Original analysis: Reference gene primers were amplified, and this amplification served to estimate nucleated cell counts. The method was immunoSEQ multiplex PCR; TCRdb's version includes in-frame clones alone and lacks a portion of them. The D gene and trimming were derived from the DNA, and the V and J assignments and clone size from that table. This table holds fewer than 600,000 clones, approximately 89% found once. The Seattle site enrolled patients during active infection and followed them longitudinally.

The source is a man younger than 35 with COVID-19, enrolled during active disease. The J gene is TRBJ2-1, the V gene TRBV15; D is uncertain. Sequencing was carried out using peripheral blood. This chain's CDR3 is CATSTGRDNEQFF. DNA of the CDR3: TGTGCCACCAGCACTGGCCGGGACAATGAGCAGTTCTTC.